This T cell receptor beta chain was retrieved from a study of T cell repertoires in cytomegalovirus infection. For the study at large: Indicated by public TCR beta signatures were CMV infection and matching HLA type.

TCRdb itself ran the reads through MiXCR, one entry per CDR3 protein. The sample carries fewer than 350,000 distinct CDR3 sequences, 25% to 30% recorded once. On this clonotype itself: Its specificity is unknown.

General study results and limits: It was HLA-C-restricted CMV-specific TCR beta clonotypes that dominated the response ex vivo.

V was pared by 6 bases and J by 3 bases, with 11 bases between. The CDR3 totals 13 residues. Germline CDR1 reads SGHVS; CDR2 reads FNYEAQ. This receptor was obtained from a human donor in good health (CMV status not recorded). Some clones in this sample may be carry-over from other donors' samples. The chain uses TRBV7-6 and TRBJ1-1, with unresolved D. The material was cultured PBMCs, obtained from culture after CMV antigen stimulation. CDR3 sequence reads: CASSLSGDTEAFF. DNA for the CDR3: TGTGCCAGCAGTCTATCCGGGGACACTGAAGCTTTCTTT. Full variable domain (outside the CDR3, taken from reference TRBV7-6 and TRBJ1-1): GAGVSQSPRYKVTKRGQDVALRCDPISGHVSLYWYRQALGQGPEFLTYFNYEAQQDKSGLPNDRFSAERPEGSISTLTIQRTEQRDSAMYRCASSLSGDTEAFFGQGTRLTVV.